A single sample gave rise to the 7 T cell receptor beta chains below, sequenced in a study of blood T cell repertoires in COVID-19 (dated by TCRdb to the early 2020s). The protocol used for the library was the immunoSEQ multiplex PCR assay. The table was pulled from immuneACCESS by TCRdb, which kept in-frame rearrangements only. Such tables lose some clones; where checked, under half of the loss comes from unresolved V genes, and the rest has no known cause. This sample has some 270,000 clones in its table, and around 85% of those were observed once. The ten most abundant clones make up over 7.5% of the sample. Sequenced sample: PBMCs or T cells enriched from blood (not recorded which). These TCRs come from a woman between 50 and 59 years old with acute COVID-19.

The V and J genes are TRBV2 and TRBJ1-5; D is unresolved. The V and J ends lost 4 bases and 0 bases respectively, with 7 bases between them. Germline-derived CDR1 and CDR2 are SNHLY and FYNNEI. This CDR3 comprises 14 residues. CDR3 residues: CASSAQNSNQPQHF. Written as DNA, the CDR3 is TGTGCCAGCAGTGCCCAGAATAGCAATCAGCCCCAGCATTTT.

This chain uses TRBV19 with TRBJ1-2; possible D gene TRBD1, 6 bases. Trimming stripped 2 bases from V and 3 bases from J, with 19 bases between. Germline CDR1 is LNHDA and CDR2 is SQIVND (reference sequence). This CDR3 spans 17 amino acids. The CDR3 DNA reads as TGTGCCAGTAGTATACACAAGCCAGGGGTGAAGGACTATGGCTACACCTTC. Translating it yields CASSIHKPGVKDYGYTF.

The V gene is TRBV10-3, the J gene TRBJ2-2, with D unclear. Germline V lookup: CDR1 ENHRY, CDR2 SYGVKD. V was trimmed by 6 bases and J by 1 base, leaving 6 bases between them. The CDR3 totals 13 residues. CDR3 DNA: TGTGCCATCAGAGCAGGGAACACCGGGGAGCTGTTTTTT. This sequence encodes CAIRAGNTGELFF.

V usage is TRBV27 and J usage is TRBJ2-7; TRBD1 agrees at 12 bases. Germline CDR1 is MNHEY and CDR2 is SMNVEV (reference sequence). The CDR3 is 17 residues long. V shed 3 bases and J 1 base; nucleotides not matched to a gene: 7. The CDR3 DNA reads TGTGCCAGCAGTTTTCTTCCGGGACAGGGGGCTTCCTACGAGCAGTACTTC. It specifies CASSFLPGQGASYEQYF.

This chain links TRBV7-6 with TRBJ2-2; D remains ambiguous. This CDR3 comprises 17 residues. Germline lookup yields CDR1 SGHVS and CDR2 FNYEAQ. Trimming shortened V by 2 bases and J by 3 bases, and 16 bases separated the two germline ends. CDR3 sequence: CASSLSDERHDTGELFF. CDR3 coding DNA: TGTGCCAGCAGCTTAAGTGATGAGCGTCATGACACCGGGGAGCTGTTTTTT. Using reference TRBV7-6 and TRBJ2-2 for the parts outside the CDR3, the full variable domain is GAGVSQSPRYKVTKRGQDVALRCDPISGHVSLYWYRQALGQGPEFLTYFNYEAQQDKSGLPNDRFSAERPEGSISTLTIQRTEQRDSAMYRCASSLSDERHDTGELFFGEGSRLTVL.

The chain employs TRBV4-3 and TRBJ1-6, with 10 bases lining up with TRBD1. The CDR3 is 14 residues long. CDR1 and CDR2 from the germline V gene are LGHNA and YSLEER. V gave up 4 bases and J gave up 8 bases; unmatched junction bases: 2. CDR3 sequence (DNA): TGCGCCAGCAGCCTCGGACAGGGGGATTCACCCCTCCACTTT. This gives the protein CASSLGQGDSPLHF.

The V and J genes are TRBV18 and TRBJ1-1; a weak D match, TRBD1 (5 bases). There are 15 residues in the CDR3. The ends were cut back, 4 bases at V and 3 bases at J, with 15 bases in the middle. CDR1 is KGHSH and CDR2 is LQKENI in the germline V gene. The CDR3 is CASSLLRGKDTEAFF. The CDR3 nucleotides read TGTGCCAGCTCACTCCTCCGGGGGAAGGACACTGAAGCTTTCTTT. Full variable domain (outside the CDR3, taken from reference TRBV18 and TRBJ1-1): NAGVMQNPRHLVRRRGQEARLRCSPMKGHSHVYWYRQLPEEGLKFMVYLQKENIIDESGMPKERFSAEFPKEGPSILRIQQVVRGDSAAYFCASSLLRGKDTEAFFGQGTRLTVV.